A selection of T cell receptor beta chains follows, all from one sample in a study of brain T cells in children with intractable seizures. The table came from immunoSEQ multiplex PCR; TCRdb's copy has only in-frame clones and leaves some out. The sample has 340,000 or so clones; about 93% are singletons. This specimen was peripheral blood, taken approximately 5 months after surgery. The source is a boy under three years old with tuberous sclerosis and intractable seizures. Both conserved end residues are part of each CDR3. D genes are given only for firm matches. Size tells how often a clone was seen (once, few, many) or the class of an expanded clone, and some rows leave it out.

TRBV30	TRBJ1-1	11	-	-	CARQRGTEAFF	TGTGCCCGACAAAGGGGCACTGAAGCTTTCTTT
TRBV29-1	TRBJ1-2	14	-	-	CSVEDLGVPNGYTF	TGCAGCGTTGAAGATCTTGGGGTTCCCAATGGCTACACCTTC
TRBV30	TRBJ1-5	15	-	-	CAWSLGLLGDQPQHF	TGTGCCTGGAGCCTGGGCCTCCTAGGTGATCAGCCCCAGCATTTT
TRBV11-2	TRBJ2-7	16	-	-	CASSSRAGDYYYEQYF	TGTGCCAGCAGCTCTAGGGCCGGCGACTACTACTACGAGCAGTACTTC
TRBV7-9	TRBJ1-2	13	TRBD1	-	CASSPYRGEGYTF	TGTGCCAGCAGCCCGTACAGGGGAGAAGGCTACACCTTC
TRBV3-1/TRBV3-2	TRBJ2-1	17	TRBD2	-	CASSHLKTSGRLVEQFF	TGTGCCAGCAGCCACCTAAAGACTAGCGGGAGATTGGTTGAGCAGTTCTTC
TRBV9	TRBJ1-6	16	-	few	CASSQGGSSYNSPLHF	TGTGCCAGCAGCCAAGGGGGGAGCTCCTATAATTCACCCCTCCACTTT
TRBV15	TRBJ2-3	20	TRBD2	-	CATSRDLVAGDLWGTDTQYF	TGTGCCACCAGCAGAGATCTTGTTGCGGGGGATTTATGGGGCACAGATACGCAGTATTTT
TRBV6-1	TRBJ2-3	12	-	-	CASTASTDTQYF	TGTGCCAGCACGGCTAGCACAGATACGCAGTATTTT
TRBV6-5	TRBJ1-2	14	TRBD1	once	CASRISTGNYGYTF	TGTGCCAGCAGGATCTCGACAGGGAACTATGGCTACACCTTC
TRBV7-2	TRBJ2-5	16	TRBD2	-	CASSPLRTGGQTAQYF	TGTGCCAGCAGCCCCCTCCGGACGGGGGGGCAAACGGCCCAGTACTTC
TRBV19	TRBJ2-2	14	-	-	CASSLLASTGELFF	TGTGCCAGTAGTCTCCTAGCGAGCACCGGGGAGCTGTTTTTT
TRBV4-1	TRBJ2-3	14	-	-	CASSQVTPTDTQYF	TGCGCCAGCAGCCAAGTAACGCCCACAGATACGCAGTATTTT
TRBV9	TRBJ1-1	14	-	-	CASSVGYSQTEAFF	TGTGCCAGCAGCGTAGGGTACTCTCAAACTGAAGCTTTCTTT
TRBV5-5	TRBJ2-7	12	-	-	CASSFPLGEQYF	TGTGCCAGCAGCTTCCCCCTGGGGGAGCAGTACTTC
TRBV7-9	TRBJ2-1	14	-	once	CASSFRTLYNEQFF	TGTGCCAGCAGCTTCCGGACTCTCTACAATGAGCAGTTCTTC
TRBV18	TRBJ1-2	15	-	-	CASSPPIGNNYGYTF	TGTGCCAGCTCACCACCGATAGGAAACAACTATGGCTACACCTTC
TRBV3-1/TRBV3-2	TRBJ2-7	14	TRBD1	-	CASSHGLQGAEQYF	TGTGCCAGCAGCCACGGTCTACAGGGGGCCGAGCAGTACTTC
TRBV7-2	TRBJ1-2	14	TRBD1	-	CASSLGSRGPGYTF	TGTGCCAGCAGCCTAGGGTCCAGGGGGCCTGGCTACACCTTC
TRBV4-1	TRBJ1-3	16	-	-	CASSQLGGMVGNTIYF	TGCGCCAGCAGCCAATTGGGGGGCATGGTCGGAAACACCATATATTTT
TRBV10-1	TRBJ2-7	14	-	-	CASSEFREGGEQYF	TGCGCCAGCAGTGAGTTTCGGGAAGGAGGAGAGCAGTACTTC
TRBV20-1	TRBJ1-1	16	-	once	CSASWQGLPTNTEAFF	TGCAGTGCTAGTTGGCAGGGCCTCCCTACGAACACTGAAGCTTTCTTT
TRBV28	TRBJ2-7	15	TRBD1	-	CASSSYRGPPYEQYF	TGTGCCAGCAGCTCCTACAGGGGGCCCCCCTACGAGCAGTACTTC
TRBV10-2	TRBJ1-5	23	-	-	CASSESRADLDSEGWYSNQPQHF	TGCGCCAGCAGTGAGTCGAGGGCAGACCTGGATTCCGAGGGATGGTATAGCAATCAGCCCCAGCATTTT
TRBV7-9	TRBJ1-6	14	TRBD1	-	CASSRTGDNSPLHF	TGTGCCAGCAGCCGGACAGGGGACAATTCACCCCTCCACTTT
TRBV28	TRBJ2-5	14	TRBD2	-	CASSLAGAWETQYF	TGTGCCAGCAGTTTAGCGGGAGCGTGGGAGACCCAGTACTTC
TRBV6-1	TRBJ1-6	17	TRBD1	-	CASSDSGTASLNSPLHF	TGTGCCAGCAGTGATAGCGGGACAGCTTCACTCAATTCACCCCTCCACTTT
TRBV27	TRBJ2-7	13	TRBD2	-	CASSGGEGSEQYF	TGTGCCAGCAGTGGGGGGGAGGGATCCGAGCAGTACTTC
TRBV28	TRBJ2-1	15	-	-	CASSLFVPAHNEQFF	TGTGCCAGCAGTTTGTTTGTTCCAGCGCACAATGAGCAGTTCTTC
TRBV19	TRBJ2-2	17	-	once	CASSMEHTLRDTGELFF	TGTGCCAGTAGTATGGAGCATACGTTACGGGACACCGGGGAGCTGTTTTTT
TRBV10-2	TRBJ2-7	12	-	-	CASKEGRHEQYF	TGCGCCAGCAAGGAGGGACGTCACGAGCAGTACTTC
TRBV6-5	TRBJ1-2	13	-	-	CASSYQAGGGYTF	TGTGCCAGCAGTTACCAGGCAGGAGGAGGCTACACCTTC
TRBV5-4	TRBJ2-7	15	TRBD1	few	CASSLYGTGSPEQYF	TGTGCCAGCAGCTTGTACGGGACAGGGTCCCCCGAGCAGTACTTC
TRBV5-6	TRBJ2-7	14	-	-	CASSLGQHLYEQYF	TGTGCCAGCAGCTTGGGACAGCACCTCTACGAGCAGTACTTC
TRBV5-6	TRBJ1-6	15	-	-	CASSLLGGRGSPLHF	TGTGCCAGCAGCTTGTTGGGGGGCAGGGGTTCACCCCTCCACTTT
TRBV30	TRBJ1-2	11	-	-	CAWIQNYGYTF	TGTGCCTGGATACAGAACTATGGCTACACCTTC
TRBV15	TRBJ2-7	17	TRBD1	-	CATGTGGGRLSSYEQYF	TGTGCCACGGGGACAGGGGGCGGGAGGCTAAGCTCCTACGAGCAGTACTTC
TRBV13	TRBJ2-1	16	TRBD2	-	CASSLAGGGTKNEQFF	TGTGCCAGCAGCCTCGCCGGGGGGGGGACTAAGAATGAGCAGTTCTTC
TRBV28	TRBJ2-7	12	-	-	CASSFLPNEQYF	TGTGCCAGCAGTTTTCTTCCCAACGAGCAGTACTTC
TRBV25-1	TRBJ2-7	11	-	-	CASSISYEQYF	TGTGCCAGCAGCATCAGCTACGAGCAGTACTTC
TRBV11-2	TRBJ1-2	14	-	-	CASSCLGKRGSYTF	TGTGCCAGCAGTTGCCTTGGGAAGCGAGGGAGCTACACCTTC
TRBV6-5	TRBJ2-3	15	TRBD2	-	CASDGIAGGSDTQYF	TGTGCCAGCGATGGAATAGCGGGGGGATCAGATACGCAGTATTTT
TRBV5-1	TRBJ2-1	15	-	-	CASSLGTLSYNEQFF	TGCGCCAGCAGCTTGGGTACTCTCTCCTACAATGAGCAGTTCTTC
TRBV3-1/TRBV3-2	TRBJ2-7	14	-	-	CASSQEGWGYEQYF	TGTGCCAGCAGCCAAGAGGGCTGGGGATACGAGCAGTACTTC
TRBV5-1	TRBJ2-2	15	-	-	CASSISGSNTGELFF	TGCGCCAGCAGCATTAGCGGTTCGAACACCGGGGAGCTGTTTTTT
TRBV12-5	TRBJ2-1	15	TRBD1	-	CASGLTTGGYNEQFF	TGTGCTAGTGGTTTGACGACAGGGGGCTACAATGAGCAGTTCTTC
TRBV28	TRBJ1-5	17	TRBD1	-	CASSLPTGGVRNQPQHF	TGTGCCAGCAGTTTACCGACAGGGGGCGTTCGCAATCAGCCCCAGCATTTT
TRBV19	TRBJ2-7	15	-	few	CASSTAGESSYEQYF	TGTGCCAGTAGTACGGCAGGGGAGAGTTCCTACGAGCAGTACTTC
TRBV11-2	TRBJ2-5	17	TRBD2	-	CASSPRGVAGRQETQYF	TGTGCCAGCAGCCCCCGCGGGGTAGCGGGACGGCAAGAGACCCAGTACTTC
TRBV27	TRBJ2-1	13	TRBD2	-	CASSFALAGAEFF	TGTGCCAGCAGTTTCGCCCTAGCGGGAGCCGAGTTCTTC
TRBV29-1	TRBJ1-2	11	-	once	CSVQQGYGYTF	TGCAGCGTCCAACAGGGATATGGCTACACCTTC
TRBV3-1/TRBV3-2	TRBJ1-3	15	-	-	CASSQVHNPGNTIYF	TGTGCCAGCAGCCAAGTACATAACCCTGGAAACACCATATATTTT